A single sample gave rise to the 22 T cell receptor beta chains below, sequenced in a study of cytomegalovirus exposure and HLA in healthy donors. PCR amplification relied on 60 Vbeta primers (plus 13 Jbeta primers). Libraries were prepared by immunoSEQ multiplex PCR; TCRdb keeps only in-frame clonotypes and omits some of them. The sample lists under 200,000 clones; about four fifths were seen once. The sequencing input was PBMCs. The receptors were gathered from a woman aged 45 to 65 in good health and CMV-seronegative.

This chain connects TRBV5-1 to TRBJ1-5, with D perhaps matching TRBD1 (6 bases). The length of the CDR3 is 16 residues. In germline, CDR1 is SGHRS, CDR2 YFSETQ. V was trimmed by 4 bases and J by 2 bases, leaving 16 bases between them. The CDR3 DNA is TGCGCCAGCAGCGACTACAGGGTAATTCGCAATCAGCCCCAGCATTTT. Protein: CASSDYRVIRNQPQHF.

There are a few counts of this clone. V gene TRBV13 combines with J gene TRBJ1-5, with D perhaps TRBD1 (6 bases). Deletions cut 2 bases from V and 1 base from J, with 21 bases between. This CDR3 has 19 amino acids. Germline CDR1 and CDR2: PRHDT and FYEKMQ (reference sequence). Here the CDR3 DNA reads TGTGCCAGCAGCTTACGGAACAAACAGGGTTCATGGAGCAATCAGCCCCAGCATTTT. Its translation: CASSLRNKQGSWSNQPQHF. Complete variable domain (other parts from reference TRBV13 and TRBJ1-5): AAGVIQSPRHLIKEKRETATLKCYPIPRHDTVYWYQQGPGQDPQFLISFYEKMQSDKGSIPDRFSAQQFSDYHSELNMSSLELGDSALYFCASSLRNKQGSWSNQPQHFGDGTRLSIL.

For this clone: Other DNA sequences in this specimen translate into the identical CDR3. The chain couples TRBV11-2 to TRBJ1-1; D not certain. V shed 1 base and J shed 0 bases, with 9 bases lying between them. CDR3 length: 15 residues. Germline V CDR1 and CDR2: SGHAT, FQNNGV. The CDR3 loop is CASSLGGRVNTEAFF. The CDR3 DNA sequence: TGTGCCAGCAGCTTAGGTGGTCGGGTGAACACTGAAGCTTTCTTT. Drawing the rest from reference TRBV11-2 and TRBJ1-1, the complete variable domain is EAGVAQSPRYKIIEKRQSVAFWCNPISGHATLYWYQQILGQGPKLLIQFQNNGVVDDSQLPKDRFSAERLKGVDSTLKIQPAKLEDSAVYLCASSLGGRVNTEAFFGQGTRLTVV.

The chain combines TRBV5-6 with TRBJ2-7; the D gene is possibly TRBD2 (5 bases). V shed 4 bases and J shed 6 bases, with 11 bases lying between them. From germline, CDR1 is SGHDT and CDR2 YYEEEE. CDR3 length: 12 amino acids. The chain's CDR3 is CASSGGWSEQYF. The CDR3 region has the DNA TGTGCCAGCAGCGGAGGTTGGTCCGAGCAGTACTTC. Using reference TRBV5-6 and TRBJ2-7 for the parts outside the CDR3, the full variable domain is DAGVTQSPTHLIKTRGQQVTLRCSPKSGHDTVSWYQQALGQGPQFIFQYYEEEERQRGNFPDRFSGHQFPNYSSELNVNALLLGDSALYLCASSGGWSEQYFGPGTRLTVT.

The chain couples TRBV4-2 to TRBJ2-7, with a possible D match to TRBD1 (6 bases). The CDR3 length is 15 residues. The V gene's germline CDR1 is LGHNA and CDR2 YNFKEQ. V lost 0 bases and J 0 bases, leaving 9 bases between the germline ends. DNA of the CDR3: TGTGCCAGCAGCCAAGAGAGGGGGAGCTCCTACGAGCAGTACTTC. Encoded protein: CASSQERGSSYEQYF.

The chain uses TRBV5-1 and TRBJ2-2; maybe TRBD1 (6 bases). There are 16 residues in the CDR3. The V and J ends lost 0 bases and 1 base respectively, with 10 bases between them. Per germline, CDR1 SGHRS and CDR2 YFSETQ. CDR3 loop: CASSLVGRGNTGELFF. In nucleotides, the CDR3 is TGCGCCAGCAGCTTGGTAGGCAGGGGGAACACCGGGGAGCTGTTTTTT.

The chain uses TRBV7-2 and TRBJ1-1; 7 nucleotides match TRBD1. Per the germline V gene, CDR1 is SGHTA and CDR2 is FQGNSA. The CDR3 runs to 14 residues. Trimming removed 5 bases from V and 5 bases from J; junction bases left unmatched: 8. CDR3 in amino acids: CASSLGQALTEAFF. The CDR3 coding sequence is TGTGCCAGCAGCCTTGGACAGGCCCTGACTGAAGCTTTCTTT.

The V gene is TRBV9, the J gene TRBJ2-7, with 8 nucleotides matching TRBD2. CDR1 is SGDLS and CDR2 is YYNGEE in the germline V gene. The CDR3 contains 15 residues. V trimming: 0 bases; J trimming: 2 bases; junction bases outside the gene matches: 4. The CDR3 spells CASSVGSSGTYEQYF. The DNA of the CDR3 is TGTGCCAGCAGCGTAGGTAGTAGCGGGACCTACGAGCAGTACTTC.

Only one count was recorded for this clone. V usage is TRBV5-1 and J usage is TRBJ2-5; D perhaps matches TRBD2 (6 bases). CDR1 is SGHRS and CDR2 is YFSETQ in the germline V gene. The CDR3 totals 15 residues. V lost 4 bases and J 1 base, leaving 14 bases between the germline ends. The CDR3, as DNA: TGCGCCAGCAGCCTCCTCGGACTACTCCAAGAGACCCAGTACTTC. This encodes CASSLLGLLQETQYF.

The V gene is TRBV28, the J gene TRBJ1-2; D call uncertain. The germline V gene has CDR1 MDHEN and CDR2 SYDVKM. This CDR3 region has 14 residues. Trimming removed 4 bases at V and 5 bases at J, with 14 bases between. The CDR3: CASSSPSTGYGYTF. The CDR3 coding sequence is TGTGCCAGCAGTTCCCCCTCGACGGGATATGGCTACACCTTC.

V usage is TRBV28 and J usage is TRBJ2-7; TRBD2 matches at 12 bases. J gave up 6 bases and V 6 bases, and 9 bases lay outside the gene matches. This CDR3 has 15 residues. Per germline, CDR1 MDHEN and CDR2 SYDVKM. The CDR3 sequence is CASSSGLAGPLEQYF. The CDR3 nucleotides read TGTGCCAGCAGCTCAGGACTAGCGGGACCCCTCGAGCAGTACTTC.

V is TRBV14 and J is TRBJ2-5, with 8 bases aligning to TRBD1. V gave up 1 base and J gave up 7 bases; unmatched junction bases: 8. The germline gives CDR1 SGHDN, CDR2 FVKESK. This CDR3 region has 15 residues. The CDR3 DNA follows: TGTGCCAGCAGCCAAGTGGCAGGGGGCGTCGGGACCCAGTACTTC. Translated: CASSQVAGGVGTQYF.

The rearrangement links TRBV21-1 to TRBJ1-4; the table gives TRBD1 as D, unverified against the DNA. TRBV21-1 is deemed a pseudogene. This CDR3 is built from 14 residues. The CDR3 DNA sequence: TGTGCCAGCACCTCGACAGGGGGACACGAAAAACTGTTTTTT. Its protein product is CASTSTGGHEKLFF.

The V call is TRBV5-4, the J call TRBJ2-1; TRBD2 matches at 8 bases. Germline CDR1 is SGHNT and CDR2 is YYREEE (reference sequence). CDR3 length equals 15 residues. Trimming cost V 7 bases and J 5 bases; bases outside gene matches: 11. The CDR3 DNA reads TGTGCCAGCGCTGCCAACGGGGGGGCCGACAATGAGCAGTTCTTC. Its protein is CASAANGGADNEQFF. The entire variable domain, with the rest obtained from reference TRBV5-4 and TRBJ2-1, is as follows: ETGVTQSPTHLIKTRGQQVTLRCSSQSGHNTVSWYQQALGQGPQFIFQYYREEENGRGNFPPRFSGLQFPNYSSELNVNALELDDSALYLCASAANGGADNEQFFGPGTRLTVL.

Only one count was recorded for this clone. V and J are TRBV28 and TRBJ1-2; 7 bases line up with TRBD1. V shed 5 bases, J shed 4 bases, and the junction held 7 bases outside the gene matches. The CDR3 sequence is 14 residues long. Germline loops: CDR1 MDHEN, CDR2 SYDVKM. The CDR3 nucleotides read TGTGCCAGCAGTCCAACAGGGGAGGCCTATGGCTACACCTTC. It yields the protein CASSPTGEAYGYTF.

V gene TRBV2 combines with J gene TRBJ1-3; D remains unclear. The germline V and J ends were trimmed by 7 bases and 0 bases, with 7 bases remaining between them. The CDR3 length is 13 residues. Germline CDR1 SNHLY, CDR2 FYNNEI. The CDR3: CASNYNSGNTIYF. The CDR3 DNA follows: TGTGCCAGCAACTATAACTCTGGAAACACCATATATTTT. Complete variable domain (other parts from reference TRBV2 and TRBJ1-3): EPEVTQTPSHQVTQMGQEVILRCVPISNHLYFYWYRQILGQKVEFLVSFYNNEISEKSEIFDDQFSVERPDGSNFTLKIRSTKLEDSAMYFCASNYNSGNTIYFGEGSWLTVV.

V usage is TRBV5-1 and J usage is TRBJ2-1; 7 positions match TRBD2. V lost 1 base to trimming and J lost 6 bases; unmatched junction nucleotides: 10. Germline CDR1 SGHRS, CDR2 YFSETQ. The CDR3 runs 16 residues. The CDR3 region is CASSLRQAGSSNEQFF. The DNA of the CDR3 is TGCGCCAGCAGCTTGCGTCAAGCGGGAAGCTCCAATGAGCAGTTCTTC.

The chain carries TRBV5-6 and TRBJ2-1; the D gene is possibly TRBD2 (7 bases). Per the germline V gene, CDR1 is SGHDT and CDR2 is YYEEEE. The CDR3 contains 13 residues. The V end was cut by 7 bases, the J end by 4 bases, with 12 bases between. The CDR3, as DNA: TGTGCCAGCGGGGGGGGCAGGTACAATGAGCAGTTCTTC. Its protein product is CASGGGRYNEQFF.

The chain is built from TRBV7-2 and TRBJ1-1; the match to TRBD1 covers 8 bases. Trimming took 7 bases from V and 5 from J; bases not matched to a gene: 12. Germline V lookup: CDR1 SGHTA, CDR2 FQGNSA. This CDR3 spans 15 amino acids. The CDR3 DNA reads as TGTGCCAGCAACCGAGGACAGGGAGGTCGAACTGAAGCTTTCTTT. Translation gives CASNRGQGGRTEAFF.

The V call is TRBV6-1, the J call TRBJ2-7, with a possible D match to TRBD1 (6 bases). V was cut by 2 bases and J by 6 bases, with 14 bases left in between. Germline values: CDR1 MNHNS, CDR2 SASEGT. This CDR3 spans 14 amino acids. For the CDR3, the DNA is TGTGCCAGCAGTGAAATGCAGGGGCTTGGCGAGCAGTACTTC. Amino acids: CASSEMQGLGEQYF.

The V and J genes are TRBV11-3 and TRBJ2-1; 13 bases map to TRBD2. The V gene end was trimmed by 1 base and the J gene end by 9 bases; junction bases not matched to a gene: 3. The germline gives CDR1 SGHNT, CDR2 YENEEA. CDR3 length: 15 amino acids. CDR3 coding DNA: TGTGCCAGCAGCTTAGGAGGACTAGCGGGAGCTGAGCAGTTCTTC. Amino acids: CASSLGGLAGAEQFF.

This clone has only one observation. The J gene is TRBJ2-7, the V gene TRBV7-2, with 9 positions matching TRBD1. The CDR3 spans 15 residues. From germline, CDR1 is SGHTA and CDR2 FQGNSA. V was clipped by 1 base and J by 3 bases; unmatched bases: 4. CDR3 residues: CASSLEQGALYEQYF. The DNA of the CDR3 is TGTGCCAGCAGCTTAGAACAGGGGGCCCTCTACGAGCAGTACTTC.